Shown below are 21 T cell receptor beta chains from a single sample sequenced in a study of cytomegalovirus exposure and HLA in healthy donors. With 60 Vbeta and 13 Jbeta primers, the PCR was carried out. Using immunoSEQ multiplex PCR, the repertoire was profiled, and TCRdb retains in-frame clones only, with some absent. The data show roughly 180,000 clones, with approximately 81% seen just once and about 0.77% held by the top ten. Specimen: PBMCs. These TCRs come from a woman aged 18-29 years in good health and CMV-seronegative.

The sample holds one count of this clone. The chain carries TRBV6-5 and TRBJ2-1; 8 bases align to TRBD2. The V gene end was trimmed by 0 bases and the J gene end by 4 bases; junction bases not matched to a gene: 2. The CDR3 totals 15 residues. Germline V gene data show CDR1 as MNHEY and CDR2 as SVGAGI. The CDR3 sequence is CASSYSSGKYNEQFF. The CDR3 DNA reads as TGTGCCAGCAGTTACTCTAGCGGGAAGTACAATGAGCAGTTCTTC.

CDR3 sequence (DNA): TGCGCCAGCAGCCAAGTTTACGGCGGCTACTACAATGAGCAGTTCTTC. Protein product: CASSQVYGGYYNEQFF. The chain has TRBV4-3 and TRBJ2-1; D remains unclear. The CDR3 is 16 residues long. The V gene lost 1 base and the J gene lost 3 bases, with 13 bases spanning the gap. CDR1 and CDR2 from the germline V gene are LGHNA and YSLEER.

The genes are TRBV4-1 and TRBJ1-2; no firm D call. The germline V gene encodes CDR1 MGHRA and CDR2 YSYEKL. There are 14 residues in the CDR3. V shed 0 bases and J shed 9 bases, with 14 bases lying between them. Written as DNA, the CDR3 is TGCGCCAGCAGCCAAGACAGCGTTTCGTTTCGCTACACCTTC. It encodes CASSQDSVSFRYTF.

This sequence joins TRBV18 and TRBJ1-5; D perhaps matches TRBD1 (5 bases). Germline V lookup: CDR1 KGHSH, CDR2 LQKENI. The CDR3 loop spans 15 amino acids. V shed 3 bases and J shed 4 bases, with 13 bases lying between them. The CDR3 sequence is CASSPENNRNQPQHF. As DNA, the CDR3 is TGTGCCAGCTCACCTGAGAATAACAGGAATCAGCCCCAGCATTTT. Filled out from reference TRBV18 and TRBJ1-5, the complete variable domain reads NAGVMQNPRHLVRRRGQEARLRCSPMKGHSHVYWYRQLPEEGLKFMVYLQKENIIDESGMPKERFSAEFPKEGPSILRIQQVVRGDSAAYFCASSPENNRNQPQHFGDGTRLSIL.

V and J are TRBV10-2 and TRBJ2-1; TRBD1 matches at 7 bases. The CDR3 spans 12 residues. V gave up 7 bases and J gave up 8 bases; unmatched junction bases: 5. Germline lookup yields CDR1 WSHSY and CDR2 SAAADI. CDR3 sequence reads: CASTDRDDEQFF. Here the CDR3 DNA reads TGCGCCAGCACCGACAGGGACGATGAGCAGTTCTTC.

The genes are TRBV4-1 and TRBJ2-3, with D possibly TRBD2 on 5 matching bases. This CDR3 comprises 14 residues. V was trimmed by 0 bases and J by 5 bases, leaving 9 bases between them. CDR1 and CDR2 (germline): MGHRA, YSYEKL. The CDR3 sequence: CASSQDPSLDTQYF. The DNA of the CDR3 is TGCGCCAGCAGCCAAGACCCTAGCTTAGATACGCAGTATTTT.

The chain couples TRBV5-1 to TRBJ2-4; D is ambiguous. Germline lookup yields CDR1 SGHRS and CDR2 YFSETQ. The V gene lost 4 bases and the J gene lost 5 bases, with 10 bases spanning the gap. CDR3 length equals 13 residues. The CDR3 loop is CASSLQRENIQYF. The DNA for the CDR3 is TGCGCCAGCAGCCTCCAAAGAGAAAACATTCAGTACTTC.

The CDR3 nucleotides read TGCGCCAGCAGCCTCCATAGCGGGAGACCCTCCTACAATGAGCAGTTCTTC. It encodes CASSLHSGRPSYNEQFF. This chain connects TRBV5-1 to TRBJ2-1; 9 bases fit TRBD2. Germline loops: CDR1 SGHRS, CDR2 YFSETQ. The CDR3 loop spans 17 amino acids. The V segment lost 4 bases and the J segment 0 bases; nucleotides outside the gene matches: 8. Complete variable domain (other parts from reference TRBV5-1 and TRBJ2-1): KAGVTQTPRYLIKTRGQQVTLSCSPISGHRSVSWYQQTPGQGLQFLFEYFSETQRNKGNFPGRFSGRQFSNSRSEMNVSTLELGDSALYLCASSLHSGRPSYNEQFFGPGTRLTVL.

This rearrangement joins TRBV4-3 to TRBJ2-7; TRBD1 agrees at 11 bases. V was pared by 2 bases and J by 5 bases, with 5 bases of the junction left unmatched. The CDR3 consists of 15 residues. In germline, CDR1 is LGHNA, CDR2 YSLEER. The CDR3: CASSQRTGGINEQYF. The CDR3, as DNA: TGCGCCAGCAGCCAACGGACAGGGGGCATTAACGAGCAGTACTTC.

This clone was seen just once. In the same sample, other DNA sequences code for this CDR3. The CDR3 sequence: CASSSGGSYNEQFF. The CDR3 nucleotides are TGTGCCAGCAGTTCAGGGGGCTCCTACAATGAGCAGTTCTTC. The rearrangement uses TRBV28 and TRBJ2-1, with 7 bases that match TRBD1. Germline assignment: CDR1 MDHEN and CDR2 SYDVKM. Trimming removed 4 bases from V and 0 bases from J; junction bases left unmatched: 0. There are 14 residues in the CDR3. The variable domain in full, completed from reference TRBV28 and TRBJ2-1, reads DVKVTQSSRYLVKRTGEKVFLECVQDMDHENMFWYRQDPGLGLRLIYFSYDVKMKEKGDIPEGYSVSREKKERFSLILESASTNQTSMYLCASSSGGSYNEQFFGPGTRLTVL.

The CDR3 reads CASSTNRVGNTIYF. The CDR3 bases are TGTGCCAGCAGCACTAACAGGGTGGGAAACACCATATATTTT. The chain is built from TRBV7-8 and TRBJ1-3, with a weak D call TRBD1 (6 bases). Germline CDR1 SGHVS, CDR2 FQNEAQ. The CDR3 runs to 14 residues. The V gene lost 5 bases and the J gene lost 4 bases, with 12 bases spanning the gap.

The chain employs TRBV29-1 and TRBJ2-3, with TRBD1 as a possible D gene (5 bases). The germline V gene has CDR1 SQVTM and CDR2 ANQGSEA. V was shortened by 7 bases and J by 0 bases, with 14 bases between the two germline ends. The CDR3 length is 14 residues. In DNA, the CDR3 is TGCAGCGGTGGGGTTCCAGGGAGCACAGATACGCAGTATTTT. Translated: CSGGVPGSTDTQYF.

The chain uses TRBV27 and TRBJ2-1, with TRBD2 identical over 9 bases. Per the germline V gene, CDR1 is MNHEY and CDR2 is SMNVEV (reference sequence). CDR3 length equals 15 residues. Unmatched junction bases numbered 7, after V lost 1 base and J lost 9 bases. CDR3 sequence (DNA): TGTGCCAGCAGTTTATGGCTAGCGGGGAATTCTGAGCAGTTCTTC. Translated: CASSLWLAGNSEQFF.

The chain combines TRBV9 with TRBJ2-1; TRBD1 is a possible D gene (5 bases). Germline CDR1 and CDR2: SGDLS and YYNGEE. CDR3 size: 15 residues. V was pared by 4 bases and J by 6 bases, with 17 bases between. CDR3 nucleotide sequence: TGTGCCAGCAGCCCAGACAGCACCAGCACCAATGAGCAGTTCTTC. Translating it yields CASSPDSTSTNEQFF.

The chain uses TRBV5-6 and TRBJ2-5; 9 nucleotides agree with TRBD1. With V trimmed by 4 bases and J by 2 bases, 12 bases remained unmatched. The CDR3 spans 17 residues. The V gene's germline CDR1 is SGHDT and CDR2 YYEEEE. CDR3 DNA sequence: TGTGCCAGCAGCAACGGACAGGGGCAAATTTTACAAGAGACCCAGTACTTC. Its translation: CASSNGQGQILQETQYF.

The chain joins TRBV28 to TRBJ2-7; 10 bases match TRBD1. Trimming took 0 bases from V and 9 from J; bases not matched to a gene: 5. The CDR3 totals 14 residues. The germline V gene encodes CDR1 MDHEN and CDR2 SYDVKM. The CDR3 loop reads CASSLWKTGGVQYF. The DNA for the CDR3 is TGTGCCAGCAGTTTATGGAAGACAGGGGGCGTGCAGTACTTC.

The genes are TRBV7-9 and TRBJ1-5; D call uncertain. Germline values: CDR1 SEHNR, CDR2 FQNEAQ (reference sequence). V gave up 5 bases and J gave up 7 bases, with 12 bases separating them. The CDR3 consists of 13 residues. The CDR3 nucleotides are TGTGCCAGCAGCCGCCAGGAATTCCAGCCCCAGCATTTT. Translating it yields CASSRQEFQPQHF. The full variable domain, completed using reference TRBV7-9 and TRBJ1-5, is DTGVSQNPRHKITKRGQNVTFRCDPISEHNRLYWYRQTLGQGPEFLTYFQNEAQLEKSRLLSDRFSAERPKGSFSTLEIQRTEQGDSAMYLCASSRQEFQPQHFGDGTRLSIL.

The V call is TRBV6-4, the J call TRBJ2-1, with 13 bases that match TRBD2. V trimming: 6 bases; J trimming: 6 bases; junction bases outside the gene matches: 8. This CDR3 is 16 amino acids long. Germline CDR1 and CDR2: MRHNA and SNTAGT. CDR3 protein: CASSAPGLAGVNEQFF. The CDR3 nucleotides are TGTGCCAGCAGCGCTCCTGGACTAGCGGGAGTCAATGAGCAGTTCTTC.

The gene calls are TRBV2 and TRBJ2-2, with D possibly matching TRBD2 (6 bases). The CDR3 is 14 residues long. Germline V lookup: CDR1 SNHLY, CDR2 FYNNEI. V lost 9 bases and J 4 bases, leaving 15 bases between the germline ends. Here the CDR3 DNA reads TGTGCCAGTACTCAGGGAGGAGGCACCGGGGAGCTGTTTTTT. Translating it yields CASTQGGGTGELFF.

This chain links TRBV14 with TRBJ2-7; a possible D gene is TRBD2 (5 bases). The CDR3 loop spans 13 amino acids. The V gene lost 1 base and the J gene lost 4 bases, with 8 bases spanning the gap. Germline lookup yields CDR1 SGHDN and CDR2 FVKESK. This CDR3 is CASSQGLLYEQYF. The CDR3 DNA is TGTGCCAGCAGCCAAGGACTATTGTACGAGCAGTACTTC.

This chain links TRBV11-2 with TRBJ2-1, with 8 bases fitting TRBD2. This CDR3 spans 15 amino acids. J was trimmed by 3 bases and V by 6 bases; bases with no gene match: 7. CDR1 SGHAT and CDR2 FQNNGV come from the germline V gene. The CDR3 region is CASRLLADYYNEQFF. The CDR3 DNA reads TGTGCCAGCAGGCTACTAGCGGACTACTACAATGAGCAGTTCTTC.